Listed here are 26 T cell receptor beta chains from one sample, sequenced in a study of Ad26.COV2.S vaccination and SARS-CoV-2 variants. The treatment denotes: some 20 received Ad26.COV2.S at low or high dose, single or two shots; about 5 received placebo; per-sample allocation not given. Sampling was performed 63 days after the first vaccine or placebo injection. Sequenced by immunoSEQ multiplex PCR; TCRdb stores in-frame clones only, minus some. Here the sample spans approximately 400,000 clones, more than 75% being singletons. The specimen comprised peripheral blood, sampled in a trial of Ad26.COV2.S vaccine versus placebo. These receptor sequences come from a person aged 18-65 years who received the Ad26.COV2.S COVID-19 vaccine or a placebo.

The chain links TRBV11-2 to TRBJ1-2, with a possible D match to TRBD1 (5 bases). The V end lost 5 bases, the J end lost 0 bases, and 13 bases lay between the germline ends. The length of the CDR3 is 15 residues. In germline, CDR1 is SGHAT, CDR2 FQNNGV. This CDR3 is CASSKTGRTNYGYTF. CDR3 coding DNA: TGTGCCAGCAGCAAAACGGGACGAACTAACTATGGCTACACCTTC.

This sequence joins TRBV5-1 and TRBJ2-7; 8 positions agree with TRBD1. Germline CDR1 and CDR2: SGHRS and YFSETQ. Unmatched junction bases numbered 3, after V lost 4 bases and J lost 3 bases. The CDR3 has 13 residues. CDR3 amino acids: CASSRDRYYEQYF. CDR3 in DNA: TGCGCCAGCAGCCGGGACAGGTACTACGAGCAGTACTTC.

The genes are TRBV27 and TRBJ2-3; D remains ambiguous. Germline V gene lookup returns CDR1 MNHEY and CDR2 SMNVEV (reference sequence). This CDR3 contains 16 residues. Trimming removed 1 base from V and 0 bases from J, with 11 bases in between. Here the CDR3 reads CASSLYDLKSTDTQYF. CDR3 in DNA: TGTGCCAGCAGTTTATACGACCTAAAAAGCACAGATACGCAGTATTTT.

The genes are TRBV29-1 and TRBJ1-1; tentatively, D is TRBD1 (5 bases). From germline, CDR1 is SQVTM and CDR2 ANQGSEA. There are 12 residues in the CDR3. V gave up 2 bases and J gave up 9 bases, with 13 bases separating them. In nucleotides, the CDR3 is TGCAGCGTTGAAATGGAGGGGTGGAAAGCTTTCTTT. Encoded protein: CSVEMEGWKAFF. Complete variable domain (other parts from reference TRBV29-1 and TRBJ1-1): SAVISQKPSRDICQRGTSLTIQCQVDSQVTMMFWYRQQPGQSLTLIATANQGSEATYESGFVIDKFPISRPNLTFSTLTVSNMSPEDSSIYLCSVEMEGWKAFFGQGTRLTVV.

As regards this clone: The junction departs from germline at one end; a sequencing error may be responsible. This chain links TRBV10-3 with TRBJ1-6; TRBD1 agrees at 7 bases. The CDR3 runs to 11 residues. In germline, CDR1 is ENHRY, CDR2 SYGVKD. CDR3 coding DNA: TGTGCCATCAGTGACTACAGGGGTGTGGACTTT. Translating gives CAISDYRGVDF.

The V gene is TRBV9, the J gene TRBJ2-5; TRBD1 aligns across 7 bases. The CDR3 consists of 14 residues. Germline lookup yields CDR1 SGDLS and CDR2 YYNGEE. V trimming: 3 bases; J trimming: 2 bases; junction bases outside the gene matches: 4. CDR3: CASSGTGAQETQYF. Here the CDR3 DNA reads TGTGCCAGCAGCGGTACAGGGGCTCAAGAGACCCAGTACTTC.

The chain carries TRBV11-2 and TRBJ2-2; D is perhaps TRBD1 (6 bases). The CDR3 covers 15 residues. Germline loops: CDR1 SGHAT, CDR2 FQNNGV. V was shortened by 2 bases and J by 5 bases, with 12 bases between the two germline ends. DNA for the CDR3: TGTGCCAGCAGCTTACAGGGGTCGGTAACCGGGGAGCTGTTTTTT. The encoded protein is CASSLQGSVTGELFF.

J is TRBJ1-2 and V is TRBV14, with TRBD1 matching 7 bases. CDR1 is SGHDN and CDR2 is FVKESK in the germline V gene. CDR3 length equals 16 residues. Trimming at V came to 5 bases and at J to 4 bases, leaving 13 bases not matched to a gene. Here the CDR3 reads CASSKGDTGALYGYTF. The DNA for the CDR3 is TGTGCCAGCAGCAAAGGGGATACAGGGGCCCTCTATGGCTACACCTTC.

V gene TRBV5-5 combines with J gene TRBJ2-5, with 8 bases aligning to TRBD2. Germline loops: CDR1 SGHKS, CDR2 YYEKEE (reference sequence). This CDR3 has 15 residues. With 4 bases clipped from V and 0 bases from J, the junction kept 5 bases outside the gene matches. CDR3 DNA: TGTGCCAGCAGCACCGGGAGGGGTAACCAAGAGACCCAGTACTTC. Protein product: CASSTGRGNQETQYF.

The V gene is TRBV5-1, the J gene TRBJ2-5; D uncertain. Germline V CDR1 and CDR2: SGHRS, YFSETQ. V was cut by 1 base and J by 0 bases, with 10 bases left in between. The CDR3 contains 15 residues. The CDR3 bases are TGCGCCAGCAGCTTGTTGCGGCAGCACCAAGAGACCCAGTACTTC. Amino acid sequence: CASSLLRQHQETQYF.

The sample holds a few counts of this clone. The rearrangement links TRBV27 to TRBJ2-1; 7 bases fit TRBD1. V lost 3 bases and J lost 0; bases outside the gene matches: 8. CDR1 and CDR2 from the germline V gene are MNHEY and SMNVEV (reference sequence). This CDR3 spans 17 amino acids. Written as DNA, the CDR3 is TGTGCCAGCAGTTTTTTTAGGGACAGCCGCTCCTACAATGAGCAGTTCTTC. As protein: CASSFFRDSRSYNEQFF.

This chain links TRBV4-1 with TRBJ1-2; maybe TRBD1 (5 bases). The germline V and J ends were trimmed by 3 bases and 6 bases, with 14 bases remaining between them. This CDR3 region has 14 residues. Germline values: CDR1 MGHRA, CDR2 YSYEKL. CDR3 in DNA: TGCGCCAGCAGCCAGGGGCCTGCTGTCGATGGCTACACCTTC. Translation gives CASSQGPAVDGYTF.

V gene TRBV6-2 or TRBV6-3 combines with J gene TRBJ2-1; 13 bases agree with TRBD2. Germline V gives CDR1 MNHEY, CDR2 SVGEGT. Trimming cost V 5 bases and J 7 bases; bases outside gene matches: 8. CDR3 length: 16 residues. In nucleotides, the CDR3 is TGTGCCAGCAGTAACGGACTAGCGGGAGTGTTAAATGAGCAGTTCTTC. Amino acid sequence: CASSNGLAGVLNEQFF.

The chain couples TRBV28 to TRBJ2-1, with 13 positions matching TRBD2. CDR1 MDHEN and CDR2 SYDVKM come from the germline V gene. This CDR3 contains 17 residues. V dropped 3 bases and J dropped 2; count of bases not matched to a gene: 4. The CDR3 here is CASSFVTSGRAYNEQFF. The CDR3 DNA sequence: TGTGCCAGCAGTTTCGTAACTAGCGGGAGGGCCTACAATGAGCAGTTCTTC.

This chain joins TRBV2 and TRBJ2-1, with TRBD2 identical over 15 bases. CDR1 is SNHLY and CDR2 is FYNNEI in the germline V gene. The CDR3 contains 18 residues. Trimming removed 5 bases from V and 0 bases from J; junction bases left unmatched: 5. In DNA, the CDR3 is TGTGCCAGCAGTAGGACTAGCGGGAGGGTGGGCTCCTACAATGAGCAGTTCTTC. Protein: CASSRTSGRVGSYNEQFF.

The chain joins TRBV4-1 to TRBJ2-3; no firm D call. The ends were cut back, 6 bases at V and 0 bases at J, with 7 bases in the middle. The CDR3 runs 13 residues. CDR1 is MGHRA and CDR2 is YSYEKL in the germline V gene. The CDR3 region is CASRTASTDTQYF. The CDR3 nucleotides read TGCGCCAGCAGAACCGCGAGCACAGATACGCAGTATTTT.

This rearrangement joins TRBV7-6 to TRBJ2-7, with TRBD1 as a possible D gene (6 bases). Germline V gene data show CDR1 as SGHVS and CDR2 as FNYEAQ. The CDR3 runs 14 residues. Trimming stripped 2 bases from V and 4 bases from J, with 12 bases between. The CDR3 coding sequence is TGTGCCAGCAGCTTATACCAGGGGAGATACGAGCAGTACTTC. Its translation is CASSLYQGRYEQYF.

V is TRBV5-1 and J is TRBJ2-1, with 7 nucleotides matching TRBD1. CDR3 length: 16 amino acids. The junction had 9 bases not matched to a gene; V was cut back by 0 bases and J by 6 bases. Germline V gene sequence: CDR1 SGHRS, CDR2 YFSETQ. The CDR3 DNA reads as TGCGCCAGCAGCTTGGGGGGGACAGCAAGTCCCAATGAGCAGTTCTTC. This translates into CASSLGGTASPNEQFF.

The chain couples TRBV11-3 to TRBJ2-2; 12 positions agree with TRBD2. Germline lookup yields CDR1 SGHNT and CDR2 YENEEA. The CDR3 runs to 15 residues. The J segment lost 6 bases and the V segment lost 2 bases, leaving 1 base of the junction unmatched. The CDR3 DNA follows: TGTGCCAGCAGCTTACTAGCGGGAGGGGCCGGGGAGCTGTTTTTT. Its translation: CASSLLAGGAGELFF.

About this clone: Other DNA sequences in the same sample also yield this CDR3. The chain combines TRBV3-1 (or the pseudogene TRBV3-2) with TRBJ2-5, with TRBD2 as a possible D gene (6 bases). This CDR3 spans 14 amino acids. CDR1 LGHDT and CDR2 YNNKEL come from the germline V gene (reference sequence). The ends were cut back, 0 bases at V and 1 base at J, with 6 bases in the middle. The CDR3 nucleotides read TGTGCCAGCAGCCAAGAGGGGGGCCAAGAGACCCAGTACTTC. Its protein product is CASSQEGGQETQYF.

The chain employs TRBV9 and TRBJ2-7; 8 positions match TRBD2. Germline-derived CDR1 and CDR2 are SGDLS and YYNGEE. Unmatched junction bases numbered 11, after V lost 0 bases and J lost 9 bases. CDR3 length equals 15 residues. For the CDR3, the DNA is TGTGCCAGCAGCGTAGGAGAAGCGGGAGCTTTCCCGCAGTACTTC. Amino acid sequence: CASSVGEAGAFPQYF.

This clone was picked up one time. The gene calls are TRBV9 and TRBJ2-1, with D unclear. Germline V gene lookup returns CDR1 SGDLS and CDR2 YYNGEE. Trimming cost V 3 bases and J 10 bases, with 11 bases left between them. There are 12 residues in the CDR3. This CDR3 is CASSGPPGEQFF. In DNA, the CDR3 is TGTGCCAGCAGCGGTCCCCCGGGCGAGCAGTTCTTC.

The chain is built from TRBV7-6 and TRBJ2-2; TRBD2 matches 7 bases. Germline CDR1 SGHVS, CDR2 FNYEAQ. The CDR3 length is 16 residues. With 4 bases clipped from V and 9 bases from J, the junction kept 14 bases outside the gene matches. The CDR3 sequence is CASSSPGLPRHRELFF. The CDR3 DNA sequence: TGTGCCAGCAGCTCCCCGGGACTACCCCGCCACCGGGAGCTGTTTTTT.

This clone was detected only once. The rearrangement uses TRBV6-5 and TRBJ1-2, with D possibly matching TRBD1 (5 bases). The CDR3 sequence is 13 residues long. V dropped 5 bases and J dropped 6 bases, with 13 bases sitting between them. Germline V gene sequence: CDR1 MNHEY, CDR2 SVGAGI. In nucleotides, the CDR3 is TGTGCCAGCAGTCCTCAGGGAGTTAATGGCTACACCTTC. This gives the protein CASSPQGVNGYTF.

This chain joins TRBV2 and TRBJ2-3; no clear D gene. V shed 6 bases and J shed 2 bases, with 18 bases lying between them. Germline CDR1 reads SNHLY; CDR2 reads FYNNEI. The CDR3 is 16 amino acids. The CDR3 nucleotides are TGTGCCAGCAGCCTTGGGGTTGGGTATCTCACAGATACGCAGTATTTT. Its protein product is CASSLGVGYLTDTQYF.

The chain couples TRBV29-1 to TRBJ1-1; D might be TRBD1 (6 bases). The V gene's germline CDR1 is SQVTM and CDR2 ANQGSEA. The length of the CDR3 is 13 residues. Written as DNA, the CDR3 is TGCAGTTATATGAGGGGACAGAACACTGAAGCTTTCTTT. This translates into CSYMRGQNTEAFF.